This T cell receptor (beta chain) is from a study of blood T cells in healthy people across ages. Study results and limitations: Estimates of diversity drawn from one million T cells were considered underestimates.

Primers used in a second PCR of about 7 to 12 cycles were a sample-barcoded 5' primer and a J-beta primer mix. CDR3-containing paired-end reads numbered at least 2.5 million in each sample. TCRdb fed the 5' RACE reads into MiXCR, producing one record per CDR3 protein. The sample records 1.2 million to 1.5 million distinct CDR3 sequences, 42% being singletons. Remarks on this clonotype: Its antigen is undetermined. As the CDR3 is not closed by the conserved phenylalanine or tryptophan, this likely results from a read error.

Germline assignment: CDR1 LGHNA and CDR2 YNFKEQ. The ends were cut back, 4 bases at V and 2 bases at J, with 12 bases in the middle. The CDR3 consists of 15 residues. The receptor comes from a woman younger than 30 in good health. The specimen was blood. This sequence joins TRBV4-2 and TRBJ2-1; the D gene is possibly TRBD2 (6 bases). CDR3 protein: CASSPGGLTYNEQFL. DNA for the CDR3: TGTGCCAGCAGCCCAGGTGGACTAACCTACAATGAGCAGTTCTTA.